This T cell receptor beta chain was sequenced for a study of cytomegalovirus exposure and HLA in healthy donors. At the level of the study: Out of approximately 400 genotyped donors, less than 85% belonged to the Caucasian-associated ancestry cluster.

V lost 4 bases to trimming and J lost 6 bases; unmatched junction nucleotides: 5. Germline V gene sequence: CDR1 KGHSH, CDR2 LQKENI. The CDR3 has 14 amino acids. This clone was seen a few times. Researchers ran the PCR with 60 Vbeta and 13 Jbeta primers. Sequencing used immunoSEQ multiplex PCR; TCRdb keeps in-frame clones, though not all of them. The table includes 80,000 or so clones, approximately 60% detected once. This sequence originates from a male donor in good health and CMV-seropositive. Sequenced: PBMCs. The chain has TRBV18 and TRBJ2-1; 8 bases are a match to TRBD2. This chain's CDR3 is CASSLSGKGNEQFF. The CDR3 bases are TGTGCCAGCTCACTTAGCGGGAAAGGCAATGAGCAGTTCTTC. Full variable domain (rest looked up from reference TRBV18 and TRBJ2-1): NAGVMQNPRHLVRRRGQEARLRCSPMKGHSHVYWYRQLPEEGLKFMVYLQKENIIDESGMPKERFSAEFPKEGPSILRIQQVVRGDSAAYFCASSLSGKGNEQFFGPGTRLTVL.